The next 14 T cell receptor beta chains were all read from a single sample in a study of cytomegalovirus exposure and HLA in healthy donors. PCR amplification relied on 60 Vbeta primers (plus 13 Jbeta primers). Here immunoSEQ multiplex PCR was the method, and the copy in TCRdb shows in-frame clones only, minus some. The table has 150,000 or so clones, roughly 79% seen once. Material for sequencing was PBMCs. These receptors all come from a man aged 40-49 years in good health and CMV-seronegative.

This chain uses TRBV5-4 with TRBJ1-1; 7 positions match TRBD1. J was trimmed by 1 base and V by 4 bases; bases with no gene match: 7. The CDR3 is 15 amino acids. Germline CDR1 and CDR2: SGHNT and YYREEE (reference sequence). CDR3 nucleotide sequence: TGTGCCAGCAGCGACCGACAGGGAACGAACACTGAAGCTTTCTTT. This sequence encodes CASSDRQGTNTEAFF.

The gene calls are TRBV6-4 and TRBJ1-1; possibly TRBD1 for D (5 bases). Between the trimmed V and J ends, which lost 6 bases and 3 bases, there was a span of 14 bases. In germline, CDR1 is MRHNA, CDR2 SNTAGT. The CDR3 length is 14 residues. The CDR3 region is CASSQTPGYTEAFF. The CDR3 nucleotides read TGTGCCAGCAGCCAGACCCCAGGGTACACTGAAGCTTTCTTT.

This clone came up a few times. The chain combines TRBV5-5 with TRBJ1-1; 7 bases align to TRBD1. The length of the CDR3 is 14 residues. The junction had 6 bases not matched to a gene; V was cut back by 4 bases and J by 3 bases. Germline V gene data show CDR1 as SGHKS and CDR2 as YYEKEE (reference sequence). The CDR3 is CASSPDREDTEAFF. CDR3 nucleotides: TGTGCCAGCAGCCCCGACAGGGAAGACACTGAAGCTTTCTTT.

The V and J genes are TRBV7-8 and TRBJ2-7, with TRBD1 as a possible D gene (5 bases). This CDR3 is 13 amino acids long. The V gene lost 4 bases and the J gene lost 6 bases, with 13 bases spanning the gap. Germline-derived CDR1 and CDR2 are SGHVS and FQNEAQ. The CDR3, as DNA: TGTGCCAGCAGCTACCGACAGCTGAGCGAGCAGTACGTC. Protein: CASSYRQLSEQYV.

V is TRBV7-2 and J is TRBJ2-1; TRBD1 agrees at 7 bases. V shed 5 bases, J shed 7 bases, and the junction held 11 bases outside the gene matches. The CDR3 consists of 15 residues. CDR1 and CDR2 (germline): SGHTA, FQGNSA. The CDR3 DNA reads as TGTGCCAGCAGCCTAAAGGGGGCAGGGAGAAATGAGCAGTTCTTC. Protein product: CASSLKGAGRNEQFF.

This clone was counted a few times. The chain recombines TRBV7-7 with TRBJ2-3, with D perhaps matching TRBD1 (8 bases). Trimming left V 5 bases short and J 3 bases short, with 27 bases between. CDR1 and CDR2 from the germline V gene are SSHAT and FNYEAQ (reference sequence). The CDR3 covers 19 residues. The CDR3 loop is CASSPRLTGAGAYTDTQYF. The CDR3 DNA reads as TGTGCCAGCAGCCCCCGGTTGACAGGGGCGGGAGCCTATACAGATACGCAGTATTTT. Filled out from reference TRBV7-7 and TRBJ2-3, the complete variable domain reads GAGVSQSPRYKVTKRGQDVTLRCDPISSHATLYWYQQALGQGPEFLTYFNYEAQPDKSGLPSDRFSAERPEGSISTLTIQRTEQRDSAMYRCASSPRLTGAGAYTDTQYFGPGTRLTVL.

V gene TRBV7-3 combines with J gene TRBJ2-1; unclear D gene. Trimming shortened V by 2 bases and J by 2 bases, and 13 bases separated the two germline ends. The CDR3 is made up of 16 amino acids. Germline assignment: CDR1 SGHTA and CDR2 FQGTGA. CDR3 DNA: TGTGCCAGCAGCTTAGAGGTGACTCCCCCCTACAATGAGCAGTTCTTC. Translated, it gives CASSLEVTPPYNEQFF.

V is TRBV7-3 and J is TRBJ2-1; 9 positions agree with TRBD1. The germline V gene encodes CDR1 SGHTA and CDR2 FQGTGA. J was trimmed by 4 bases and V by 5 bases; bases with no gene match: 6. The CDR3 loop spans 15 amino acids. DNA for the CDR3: TGTGCCAGCAGCCTAGGGACAGGGTCATACAATGAGCAGTTCTTC. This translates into CASSLGTGSYNEQFF. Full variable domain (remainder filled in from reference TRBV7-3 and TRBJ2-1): GAGVSQTPSNKVTEKGKYVELRCDPISGHTALYWYRQSLGQGPEFLIYFQGTGAADDSGLPNDRFFAVRPEGSVSTLKIQRTERGDSAVYLCASSLGTGSYNEQFFGPGTRLTVL.

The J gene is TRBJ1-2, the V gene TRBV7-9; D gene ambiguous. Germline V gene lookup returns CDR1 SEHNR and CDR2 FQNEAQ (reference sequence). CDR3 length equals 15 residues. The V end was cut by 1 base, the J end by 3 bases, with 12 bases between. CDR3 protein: CASSLEAGLHYGYTF. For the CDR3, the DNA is TGTGCCAGCAGCTTAGAGGCAGGTCTTCACTATGGCTACACCTTC. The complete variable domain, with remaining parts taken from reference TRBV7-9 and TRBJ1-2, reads DTGVSQNPRHKITKRGQNVTFRCDPISEHNRLYWYRQTLGQGPEFLTYFQNEAQLEKSRLLSDRFSAERPKGSFSTLEIQRTEQGDSAMYLCASSLEAGLHYGYTFGSGTRLTVV.

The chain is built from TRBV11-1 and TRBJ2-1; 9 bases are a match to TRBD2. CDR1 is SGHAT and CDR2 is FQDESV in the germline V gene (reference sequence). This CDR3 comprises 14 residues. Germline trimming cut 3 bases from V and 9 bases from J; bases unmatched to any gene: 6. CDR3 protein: CASSLASGKGEQFF. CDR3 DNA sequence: TGTGCCAGCAGCTTGGCTAGCGGGAAAGGTGAGCAGTTCTTC.

The CDR3 region has the DNA TGTGCCAGCAGCCCCGGGATCAAAGAGACCCAGTACTTC. Its translation: CASSPGIKETQYF. The gene calls are TRBV7-8 and TRBJ2-5; D may be TRBD2 (5 bases). Germline V gene data show CDR1 as SGHVS and CDR2 as FQNEAQ. V was pared by 5 bases and J by 3 bases, with 10 bases between. The CDR3 is 13 residues long.

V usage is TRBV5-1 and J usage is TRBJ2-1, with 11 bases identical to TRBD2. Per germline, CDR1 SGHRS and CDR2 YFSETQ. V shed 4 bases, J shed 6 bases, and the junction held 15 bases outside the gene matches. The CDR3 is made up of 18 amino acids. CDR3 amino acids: CASSLANSTSGSFNEQFF. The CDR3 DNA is TGCGCCAGCAGCCTCGCGAACTCTACTAGCGGGAGTTTCAATGAGCAGTTCTTC.

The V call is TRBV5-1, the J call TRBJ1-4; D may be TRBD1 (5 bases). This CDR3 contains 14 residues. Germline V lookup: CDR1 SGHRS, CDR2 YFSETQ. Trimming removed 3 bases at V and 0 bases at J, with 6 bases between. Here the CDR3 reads CASSSGATNEKLFF. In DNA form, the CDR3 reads TGCGCCAGCAGCTCGGGGGCAACTAATGAAAAACTGTTTTTT.

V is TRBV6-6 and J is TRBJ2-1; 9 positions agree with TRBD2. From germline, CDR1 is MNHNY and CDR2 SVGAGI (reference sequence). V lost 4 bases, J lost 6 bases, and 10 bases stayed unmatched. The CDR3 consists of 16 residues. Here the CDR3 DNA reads TGTGCCAGCAGTTCCTTGAGCGGGAGGCGTGTCAATGAGCAGTTCTTC. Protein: CASSSLSGRRVNEQFF.